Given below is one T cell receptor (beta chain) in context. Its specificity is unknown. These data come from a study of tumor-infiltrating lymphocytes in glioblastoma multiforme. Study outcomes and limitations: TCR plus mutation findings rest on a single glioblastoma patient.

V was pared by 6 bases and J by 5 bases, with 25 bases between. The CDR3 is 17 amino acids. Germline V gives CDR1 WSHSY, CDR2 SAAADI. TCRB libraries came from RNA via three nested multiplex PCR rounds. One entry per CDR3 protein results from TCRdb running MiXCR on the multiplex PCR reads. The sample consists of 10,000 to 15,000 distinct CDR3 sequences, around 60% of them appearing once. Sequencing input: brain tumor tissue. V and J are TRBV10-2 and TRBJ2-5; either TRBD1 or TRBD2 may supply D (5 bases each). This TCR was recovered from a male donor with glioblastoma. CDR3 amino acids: CASRRRTGLISGETQYF. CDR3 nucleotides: TGCGCCAGCAGGAGGAGAACTGGACTCATCTCAGGGGAGACCCAGTACTTC.